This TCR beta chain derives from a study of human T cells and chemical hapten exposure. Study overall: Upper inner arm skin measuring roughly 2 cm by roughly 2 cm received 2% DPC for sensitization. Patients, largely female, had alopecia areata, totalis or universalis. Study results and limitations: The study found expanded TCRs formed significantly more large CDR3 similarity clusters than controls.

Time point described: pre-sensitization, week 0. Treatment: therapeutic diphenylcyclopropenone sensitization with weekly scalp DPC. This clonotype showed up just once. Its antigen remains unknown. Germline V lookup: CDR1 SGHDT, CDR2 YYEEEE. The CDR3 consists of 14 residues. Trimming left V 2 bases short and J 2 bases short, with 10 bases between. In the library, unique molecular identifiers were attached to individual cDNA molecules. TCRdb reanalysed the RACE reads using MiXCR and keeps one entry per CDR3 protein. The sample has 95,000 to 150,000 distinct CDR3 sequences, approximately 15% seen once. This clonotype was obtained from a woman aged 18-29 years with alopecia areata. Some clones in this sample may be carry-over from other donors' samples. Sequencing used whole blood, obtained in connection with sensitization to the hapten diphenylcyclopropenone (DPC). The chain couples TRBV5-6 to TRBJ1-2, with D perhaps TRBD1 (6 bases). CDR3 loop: CASSFIQGNYGYTF. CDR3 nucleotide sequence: TGTGCCAGCAGCTTTATTCAGGGGAACTATGGCTACACCTTC.